Listed below are T cell receptor beta chains from one sample, sequenced in a study of blood T cell repertoires in COVID-19. Using immunoSEQ multiplex PCR, the repertoire was profiled, and TCRdb retains in-frame clones only, with some absent. The table includes around 250,000 clones, 85% detected once. The source material was peripheral blood. Source of these receptors: a man aged 45-65 years with active or convalescent COVID-19. Both conserved end residues are part of each CDR3. A D gene is named only where the DNA matches it firmly. Size values are once, few and many counts, or a class for expanded clones, and some rows have none.

TRBJ2-2 - TRBD2 TRBV3-1/TRBV3-2 TGTGCCAGCAGCCCCCCCCGGCGGGAGTCTATCGGGGAGCTGTTTTTT CASSPPRRESIGELFF
TRBJ2-1 - - TRBV4-1 TGCGCCAGCAGCCAAGCCTGGGGACTTAACAATGAGCAGTTCTTC CASSQAWGLNNEQFF
TRBJ2-3 - TRBD2 TRBV30 TGTGCCTGGGGGAGGGCTTTGGGTGACACAGATACGCAGTATTTT CAWGRALGDTDTQYF
TRBJ1-2 - TRBD1 TRBV7-2 TGTGCCAGCAACCACCTCCCGACAGGGTTGGATGGCTACACCTTC CASNHLPTGLDGYTF
TRBJ1-3 once TRBD1 TRBV10-3 TGTGCCAGCAGGACGACAGGGGGAGGAAACACCATATATTTT CASRTTGGGNTIYF
TRBJ2-3 - TRBD1 TRBV18 TGTGCCAGCTCTCAGGACAGGGGGCGCACAGATACGCAGTATTTT CASSQDRGRTDTQYF
TRBJ2-1 - TRBD2 TRBV6-5 TGTGCCAGCTCTACTATAACTAGCGGGAGTAGGTGGTTCTTC CASSTITSGSRWFF
TRBJ1-1 - - TRBV3-1/TRBV3-2 TGTGCCAGCAGCCCAAGACATGCGAACACTGAAGCTTTCTTT CASSPRHANTEAFF
TRBJ2-5 - TRBD2 TRBV9 TGTGCCAGCAGTACTGGACGGACTAGCCAAGAGACCCAGTACTTC CASSTGRTSQETQYF
TRBJ2-2 - TRBD2 TRBV5-1 TGCGCCAGCAGCTTGGCTAGCGGGGCGGACACCGGGGAGCTGTTTTTT CASSLASGADTGELFF
TRBJ2-3 - - TRBV7-8 TGTGCCAGCAGCCGAAAGGCGGGGACTCTACTTCGGACAGATACGCAGTATTTT CASSRKAGTLLRTDTQYF
TRBJ2-7 - - TRBV20-1 TGCAGTGCTAGTCAGGTCTCCTACGAGCAGTACTTC CSASQVSYEQYF
TRBJ2-3 - - TRBV5-5 TGTGCCAGCAGCTTGCCGCAGGGATCTCTCACAGATACGCAGTATTTT CASSLPQGSLTDTQYF
TRBJ2-3 - TRBD2 TRBV7-8 TGTGCCAGCAGCTTAGCGGGCCCAGCGGGAGGAACTTACGGGTATACGCAGTATTTT CASSLAGPAGGTYGYTQYF
TRBJ1-1 - - TRBV28 TGTGCCAGCAGCTTACGGGGAGAGAACACTGAAGCTTTCTTT CASSLRGENTEAFF
TRBJ1-2 - TRBD1 TRBV18 TGTGCCAGCTCACCGACTTGGACAGGGACTAACTATGGCTACACCTTC CASSPTWTGTNYGYTF
TRBJ1-5 - TRBD1 TRBV28 TGTGCCAGCAGTTTATTATATCAGGGCAGGGGGCCACAACTCAATCAGCCCCAGCATTTT CASSLLYQGRGPQLNQPQHF
TRBJ2-5 - - TRBV7-3 TGTGCCAGCAGCTTATCAAGAGGGGGGACCCAGTACTTC CASSLSRGGTQYF
TRBJ1-5 - - TRBV27 TGTGCCAGCAGTTACACCTCGACAAGTAGCAATCAGCCCCAGCATTTT CASSYTSTSSNQPQHF
TRBJ2-1 - TRBD2 TRBV19 TGTGCCAGTAGTAAGACTAGCGGGAGGGCCTACAATGAGCAGTTCTTC CASSKTSGRAYNEQFF
TRBJ2-7 - - TRBV28 TGTGCCAGCATCAGGGCAGGGTTCTACGAGCAGTACTTC CASIRAGFYEQYF
TRBJ2-1 - TRBD2 TRBV30 TGTGCCTGGAGTGTGGGAGGGAGATACAATGAGCAGTTCTTC CAWSVGGRYNEQFF
TRBJ2-1 - - TRBV6-5 TGTGCCACCAACCAGGACAGTTACTCCTACAATGAGCAGTTCTTC CATNQDSYSYNEQFF
TRBJ1-3 - - TRBV18 TGTGCCAGCTCCCAAATCACTGGAAACACCATATATTTT CASSQITGNTIYF
TRBJ1-6 few TRBD1 TRBV19 TGTGCCTCCTCCCCGAGACAGGGTGGTTCGGGACCCCTCCACTTT CASSPRQGGSGPLHF
TRBJ2-7 - TRBD2 TRBV3-1/TRBV3-2 TGTGCCAGCAGCCAAGACCTGCTAGCGGGAAAATACGAGCAGTACTTC CASSQDLLAGKYEQYF
TRBJ2-7 - TRBD2 TRBV6-5 TGTGCCAGCCCTGAACTAGCGGCCTACGAGCAGTACTTC CASPELAAYEQYF
TRBJ2-1 once - TRBV4-3 TGCGCCAGCAGCCAATTCTCAGCGGGCCACCAATACAATGAGCAGTTCTTC CASSQFSAGHQYNEQFF
TRBJ2-1 - - TRBV5-1 TGCGCCAGCAGCTTGGAGGGAGGGGGCAATGAGCAGTTCTTC CASSLEGGGNEQFF
TRBJ2-1 - TRBD2 TRBV4-2 TGTGCCAGCAGCCAAGAAAGTCCGGGACTAGCGTACAATGAGCAGTTCTTC CASSQESPGLAYNEQFF
TRBJ2-1 - TRBD2 TRBV27 TGTGCCAGCAGTCCACTAGCGGCCTCCTACAATGAGCAGTTCTTC CASSPLAASYNEQFF
TRBJ2-5 - TRBD2 TRBV4-1 TGCGCCAGCAGCCAAGAACCTAGCGGGAGAGGGGAGACCCAGTACTTC CASSQEPSGRGETQYF
TRBJ2-3 - TRBD2 TRBV6-5 TGTGCCAGCAGTTACCGTACTAGCGGGAGTAGGGATACGCAGTATTTT CASSYRTSGSRDTQYF
TRBJ2-7 - TRBD2 TRBV9 TGTGCCAGCAGCGTAGGACTAGCGGACTACGAGCAGTACTTC CASSVGLADYEQYF
TRBJ2-2 - TRBD1 TRBV5-6 TGTGCCAGCAGCTTAGGGGACAGGGTGGCCACCGGGGAGCTGTTTTTT CASSLGDRVATGELFF
TRBJ2-5 - TRBD1 TRBV19 TGTGCCACTACAATGACAGGGAGTGAGACCCAGTACTTC CATTMTGSETQYF
TRBJ1-2 - TRBD1 TRBV5-1 TGCGCCAGCAGCTTGACCGGGGGGACAGGGGCCACCTTC CASSLTGGTGATF
TRBJ2-7 - - TRBV29-1 TGCGCGGCCCCTAAGTTGTCGTCCTACGAGCAGTACTTC CAAPKLSSYEQYF
TRBJ2-1 - TRBD2 TRBV6-2/TRBV6-3 TGTGCCAGCAGCCCAAGCGGGAGGAACGACAATGAGCAGTTCTTC CASSPSGRNDNEQFF
TRBJ1-1 - - TRBV18 TGTGCCAGCTCTCCCAACAGGAACACTGAAGCTTTCTTT CASSPNRNTEAFF
TRBJ1-2 - - TRBV27 TGTGCCAGCAGTCCCAACGGAGGAGATGGCTACACCTTC CASSPNGGDGYTF
TRBJ1-2 - TRBD1 TRBV7-9 TGTGCCAGCAGCTTAAGTGACAGGGTTATGGGCTACACCTTC CASSLSDRVMGYTF
TRBJ2-1 once TRBD2 TRBV18 TGTGCCAGCTCACCAGGACTAGCGGGATCCTACAATGAGCAGTTCTTC CASSPGLAGSYNEQFF
TRBJ2-7 once - TRBV6-5 TGTGCCAGCAGACCTACAGGGCAGGGAAGCGAGCAGTACTTC CASRPTGQGSEQYF
TRBJ2-1 - - TRBV28 TGTGCCAGCAGTCCGCGGACAACCCAAAGTTACAATGAGCAGTTCTTC CASSPRTTQSYNEQFF
TRBJ1-5 - TRBD1 TRBV18 TGTGCCAGCTCAAGCGGGACAGGGGTTAATCAGCCCCAGCATTTT CASSSGTGVNQPQHF
TRBJ2-5 - - TRBV18 TGTGCCAGCTCACCGGTCGCGGTCGGGTTGGGCCAAGAGACCCAGTACTTC CASSPVAVGLGQETQYF
TRBJ1-1 - - TRBV18 TGTGCCAGCTCACCGCAGGGTACTGAAGCTTTCTTT CASSPQGTEAFF
TRBJ1-3 - TRBD1 TRBV5-1 TGCGCCAGCAGCCTAACAGGGGTCCGCTCTGGAAACACCATATATTTT CASSLTGVRSGNTIYF
TRBJ1-4 - TRBD1 TRBV30 TGTGCCTGGAGTGGGGGGACAGGGTATGAAAAACTGTTTTTT CAWSGGTGYEKLFF